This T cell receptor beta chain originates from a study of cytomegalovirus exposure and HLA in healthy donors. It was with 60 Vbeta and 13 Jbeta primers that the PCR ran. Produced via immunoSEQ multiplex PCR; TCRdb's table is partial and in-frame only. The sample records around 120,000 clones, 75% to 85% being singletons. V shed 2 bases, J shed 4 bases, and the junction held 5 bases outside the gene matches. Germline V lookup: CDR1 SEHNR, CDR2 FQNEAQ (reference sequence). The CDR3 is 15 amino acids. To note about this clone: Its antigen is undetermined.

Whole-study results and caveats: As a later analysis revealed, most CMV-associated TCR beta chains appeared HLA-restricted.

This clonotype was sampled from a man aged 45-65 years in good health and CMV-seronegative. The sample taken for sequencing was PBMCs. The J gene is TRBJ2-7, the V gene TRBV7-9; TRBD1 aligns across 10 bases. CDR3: CASSLWGQGTYEQYF. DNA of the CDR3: TGTGCCAGCAGCTTATGGGGACAGGGGACTTACGAGCAGTACTTC.